This T cell receptor beta chain appears in the sequencing data of a study of PD-1 blockade in classical Hodgkin lymphoma. General observations from the study: Initiation of nivolumab under 1 year after ASCT led to exclusion of patients. Repertoires differed for reasons still undefined, possibly disease activity or prior therapy. Baseline TCR diversity was reportedly lower in newly diagnosed patients than healthy donors.

No patient escaped relapse after autologous stem cell transplantation, and brentuximab vedotin exposure varied. Complete response, partial response or progressive disease constituted the best response categories observed. A word on this clone: Its antigen is unknown.

Profiled with immunoSEQ multiplex PCR; TCRdb holds only in-frame clones, not every one. This table has about 11,000 clones, roughly three quarters appearing once. J gave up 2 bases and V 4 bases, and 12 bases lay outside the gene matches. CDR3 length: 17 residues. The V gene's germline CDR1 is SGHAT and CDR2 FQNNGV. This rearrangement joins TRBV11-2 to TRBJ2-7, with 9 bases fitting TRBD2. Sequenced here: peripheral blood mononuclear cells (PBMCs), sampled at baseline. The sequence came from a human donor with classical Hodgkin lymphoma. CDR3 in amino acids: CASSSLEGKRGAYEQYF. Here the CDR3 DNA reads TGTGCCAGCAGCTCCCTTGAGGGCAAGCGGGGGGCCTACGAGCAGTACTTC.